What follows are 21 T cell receptor beta chains derived from one specimen sequenced in a study of T cells in Graves' hyperthyroidism and ophthalmopathy. Regions amplified from RNA transcripts were the TCR beta CDR3 regions. HTBI primers were used for first-round RT-PCR of the TCR CDR3. TCRdb called the multiplex PCR reads again in MiXCR, with one record for every CDR3 protein. Altogether approximately 100,000 distinct CDR3 sequences are present, around 50% being singletons, with the ten largest covering about 28%. The sample was blood. All receptors come from a man aged 40-50 years with Graves' hyperthyroidism.

The V call is TRBV29-1, the J call TRBJ2-3; 7 nucleotides match TRBD1. The ends lost 5 bases at V and 4 bases at J; junction bases unmatched: 12. The CDR3 is made up of 15 amino acids. Germline values: CDR1 SQVTM, CDR2 ANQGSEA. The CDR3 DNA sequence: TGCAGCGTTAGGGGACAGTGGGGCCAGGCAGATACGCAGTATTTT. It yields the protein CSVRGQWGQADTQYF.

This clonotype was seen a few times. The rearrangement joins TRBV19 to TRBJ2-7; D call uncertain. Trimming cost V 11 bases and J 4 bases, with 18 bases left between them. Germline V lookup: CDR1 LNHDA, CDR2 SQIVND (reference sequence). CDR3 length: 13 amino acids. The CDR3 loop is CAWSVRLGYEQYF. CDR3 sequence (DNA): TGTGCCTGGAGTGTCAGATTGGGGTACGAGCAGTACTTC.

The chain employs TRBV15 and TRBJ1-6, with D unclear. The V end lost 2 bases, the J end lost 9 bases, and 8 bases lay between the germline ends. Germline lookup yields CDR1 LNHNV and CDR2 YYDKDF (reference sequence). The CDR3 loop spans 13 amino acids. CDR3 in amino acids: CATSRRSSSPLHF. CDR3 DNA: TGTGCCACCAGCAGACGGTCCTCTTCACCCCTCCACTTT.

The V call is TRBV10-1, the J call TRBJ1-2; 7 bases align to TRBD1. Germline V CDR1 and CDR2: WNHNN, SYGVQD (reference sequence). Losses at the gene ends were 6 bases for V and 7 bases for J; bases not matched to a gene: 8. This CDR3 is built from 13 residues. The CDR3 region is CASSQEGGGGYTF. The DNA of the CDR3 is TGCGCCAGCAGCCAAGAAGGGGGCGGTGGCTACACCTTC.

This clonotype was counted many times. The V call is TRBV12-3 or TRBV12-4, the J call TRBJ1-1, with no clear D. The CDR3 has 14 amino acids. Deletions cut 6 bases from V and 4 bases from J, with 15 bases between. CDR3 DNA: TGTGCCAGCAGCCCCGACGGGGATGGCACTGAAGCTTTCTTT. This codes for CASSPDGDGTEAFF.

This clonotype has ten or more counts. V usage is TRBV2 and J usage is TRBJ2-4; the D call may be TRBD1 or TRBD2 (5 bases each). V was cut by 3 bases and J by 2 bases, with 14 bases left in between. There are 16 residues in the CDR3. CDR1 and CDR2 from the germline V gene are SNHLY and FYNNEI. For the CDR3, the DNA is TGTGCCAGCAGTGATTCGAGCCGGGACCCCAAAAACATTCAGTACTTC. Translated: CASSDSSRDPKNIQYF.

This clonotype has only a few counts. The rearrangement joins TRBV7-2 to TRBJ2-7; TRBD1 aligns across 9 bases. The CDR3 covers 16 residues. J gave up 9 bases and V 6 bases, and 18 bases lay outside the gene matches. CDR1 is SGHTA and CDR2 is FQGNSA in the germline V gene. CDR3 sequence (DNA): TGTGCCAGCAGTCCACGGACAGGGGAGGCCTTCTTTGGGCAGTACTTC. It specifies CASSPRTGEAFFGQYF.

This clonotype has ten or more counts. The rearrangement joins TRBV5-1 to TRBJ2-3; D is ambiguous. Deletions cut 5 bases from V and 0 bases from J, with 13 bases between. CDR1 and CDR2 (germline): SGHRS, YFSETQ. This CDR3 region has 15 residues. The CDR3 sequence is CASRSGPPSTDTQYF. The DNA of the CDR3 is TGCGCCAGCAGGTCCGGGCCCCCTAGCACAGATACGCAGTATTTT.

This chain uses TRBV7-3 with TRBJ2-4; 8 nucleotides line up with TRBD1. The CDR3 consists of 14 residues. V lost 2 bases to trimming and J lost 7 bases; unmatched junction nucleotides: 4. Germline V lookup: CDR1 SGHTA, CDR2 FQGTGA. The CDR3 DNA reads as TGTGCCAGCAGCTTAGGACAGGGCCACAACATTCAGTACTTC. This codes for CASSLGQGHNIQYF.

This clonotype was picked up many times. This chain connects TRBV27 to TRBJ1-6; 7 bases map to TRBD1. J lost 9 bases, V lost 3 bases, and 11 bases had no gene match. Germline V lookup: CDR1 MNHEY, CDR2 SMNVEV (reference sequence). The CDR3 extends over 16 amino acids. CDR3 loop: CASSLPPTGPFSPLHF. CDR3 sequence (DNA): TGTGCCAGCAGTTTGCCACCGACAGGGCCCTTTTCACCCCTCCACTTT.

This clonotype was counted at least ten times. The chain carries TRBV5-5 and TRBJ2-7; D not resolved. V was cut by 2 bases and J by 2 bases, with 11 bases left in between. The CDR3 has 14 residues. Germline assignment: CDR1 SGHKS and CDR2 YYEKEE (reference sequence). This chain's CDR3 is CASSFIFTPYEQYF. The CDR3 nucleotides read TGTGCCAGCAGCTTCATTTTTACCCCCTACGAGCAGTACTTC.

This rearrangement joins TRBV27 to TRBJ2-3; D gene uncertain. CDR3 length: 12 amino acids. With 6 bases removed from V and 2 bases from J, the gap between germline ends came to 6 bases. Germline V gene data show CDR1 as MNHEY and CDR2 as SMNVEV (reference sequence). The CDR3 sequence: CASRRPTDTQYF. The CDR3 DNA is TGTGCCAGCAGACGACCCACAGATACGCAGTATTTT.

This clonotype was seen at least ten times. The chain combines TRBV5-1 with TRBJ1-1; D ambiguous. This CDR3 is built from 14 residues. V was cut by 5 bases and J by 1 base, with 12 bases left in between. Germline V lookup: CDR1 SGHRS, CDR2 YFSETQ. Here the CDR3 reads CASSLSGRNTEAFF. Written as DNA, the CDR3 is TGCGCCAGCAGTTTATCCGGGAGGAACACTGAAGCTTTCTTT.

This clonotype showed up many times. The chain has TRBV15 and TRBJ2-1, with 9 bases aligning to TRBD1. Germline V gene data show CDR1 as LNHNV and CDR2 as YYDKDF (reference sequence). This CDR3 region has 15 residues. V lost 0 bases, J lost 6 bases, and 3 bases stayed unmatched. The CDR3 reads CATSRDATGGNEQFF. CDR3 nucleotides: TGTGCCACCAGCAGAGATGCGACAGGGGGCAATGAGCAGTTCTTC.

This clonotype was seen ten or more times. The chain is built from TRBV9 and TRBJ1-4, with D maybe TRBD1 (5 bases). Trimming removed 3 bases at V and 2 bases at J, with 8 bases between. The V gene's germline CDR1 is SGDLS and CDR2 YYNGEE. The CDR3 totals 14 residues. DNA of the CDR3: TGTGCCAGCAGCGCCGGGGGGACTAATGAAAAACTGTTTTTT. Translated, it gives CASSAGGTNEKLFF.

The table lists this clonotype with many counts. The V and J genes are TRBV5-1 and TRBJ1-2; D not certain. Trimming stripped 0 bases from V and 0 bases from J, with 9 bases between. Germline V CDR1 and CDR2: SGHRS, YFSETQ. The CDR3 runs 15 residues. CDR3 loop: CASSLGSASNYGYTF. For the CDR3, the DNA is TGCGCCAGCAGCTTGGGGTCAGCCTCTAACTATGGCTACACCTTC.

Worth noting for this clonotype: The CDR3 does not end in the conserved phenylalanine or tryptophan, so this is likely a read error. The limits of the CDR3 on the DNA are not certain, so only TCRdb's listed CDR3 is given. V is TRBV5-6 and J is TRBJ2-1; no check of the table's D call, TRBD1, against the DNA was made. Germline CDR1 reads SGHDT; CDR2 reads YYEEEE. The CDR3 length is 12 residues, termini included. This chain's CDR3 is CASSWGAGGSRA.

A note on this clonotype: At one boundary the junction diverges from the germline segment, which might be a read error. The rearrangement uses TRBV29-1 and TRBJ2-1, with 7 bases lining up with TRBD2. The germline CDR1 and CDR2 sequences are SQVTM and ANQGSEA. The CDR3 is made up of 19 amino acids. CDR3 bases: TGCAGCGTTTCCCGCTCAGGACTAGAGTCGCTCCCCTCCTACAATGAGCAGTCCTTC. It codes for CSVSRSGLESLPSYNEQSF.

At least ten counts were recorded for this clonotype. The V call is TRBV6-2 or TRBV6-3, the J call TRBJ1-2; D may be TRBD1 (6 bases). The germline V and J ends were trimmed by 5 bases and 2 bases, with 9 bases remaining between them. The length of the CDR3 is 13 residues. The germline CDR1 and CDR2 sequences are MNHEY and SVGEGT. The CDR3 nucleotides read TGTGCCAGCAGTCAGGACAGCAACTATGGCTACACCTTC. Its translation is CASSQDSNYGYTF.

Ten or more counts support this clonotype. The chain is built from TRBV7-9 and TRBJ2-1; unclear D gene. CDR3 length equals 12 residues. Per the germline V gene, CDR1 is SEHNR and CDR2 is FQNEAQ (reference sequence). Between the trimmed V and J ends, which lost 5 bases and 9 bases, there was a span of 11 bases. The CDR3 nucleotides read TGTGCCAGCAGCCGAGCTAGATCTGAGCAGTTCTTC. Encoded protein: CASSRARSEQFF.

This clonotype has just a few counts. A junction end diverges from the germline sequence, so it may reflect a read error. The rearrangement uses TRBV10-3 and TRBJ2-3; 10 nucleotides align to TRBD2. The CDR3 is 17 residues long. Germline CDR1 reads ENHRY; CDR2 reads SYGVKD. CDR3 in amino acids: CASSRTPGLAIADTQYF. CDR3 bases: TGTGCCAGCAGTCGCACTCCGGGACTAGCGATAGCAGATACGCAGTATTTT.